This T cell receptor beta chain is from a study of T cell responses to AZD1222 COVID-19 vaccine. Study-wide context: Second-dose intervals of approximately 4 or approximately 12 weeks were pooled. General observations from the study: Donors skewed white British and female; clonal diversity was possibly underestimated. Every sample of the repertoires postdated the peak T cell response. Nearly half of spike-specific TCRs reportedly target variant regions that are unmutated in the B.1.351 and B.1.1.7 variants.

The assay was immunoSEQ multiplex PCR, and TCRdb's table has in-frame clones only and misses some. Among 70,000 to 90,000 clones, around 90% were seen once, and the ten largest hold less than 2.5%. Comment on this clone: Its antigen is still unknown.

CDR3 size: 13 residues. Trimming took 3 bases from V and 5 from J, leaving 8 bases between them. Sequenced here: peripheral blood, sampled on day 0 of AZD1222 vaccination. The receptor was isolated from an adult in good health. V usage is TRBV12-3 or TRBV12-4 and J usage is TRBJ1-5; D may be TRBD1 (5 bases). The CDR3 DNA sequence: TGTGCCAGCAGTTTTGGGGCTGATCAGCCCCAGCATTTT. Translated: CASSFGADQPQHF.